The source of this TCR beta chain is a study of T cells in Graves' hyperthyroidism and ophthalmopathy. Remarks on this clonotype: The antigen remains undetermined.

Amplified TCR beta CDR3 regions came from RNA transcripts. In the first-round RT-PCR of the TCR CDR3, the HTBI primer set was used. TCRdb called the multiplex PCR reads again in MiXCR, with one record for every CDR3 protein. Here the sample spans roughly 750,000 distinct CDR3 sequences, roughly 15% being singletons. The length of the CDR3 is 13 residues. V dropped 6 bases and J dropped 5 bases, with 16 bases sitting between them. Germline CDR1 is SQVTM and CDR2 is ANQGSEA. Study conclusions and caveats: Most expanded thyroid clonotypes above 0.001 recurred in blood. Prediction of ophthalmopathy progression came a median around 6.5 months pre-onset. A model of 13 V-J pairs discriminated ophthalmopathy from stable hyperthyroidism.

Used for diagnoses were clinical symptoms, serum thyroxine and TRAb, thyroid ultrasound and orbital computed tomography. Sample: blood. This sequence originates from a man aged 18 to 29 with Graves' hyperthyroidism. The chain combines TRBV29-1 with TRBJ2-5; tentatively, D is TRBD1 (6 bases). CDR3 residues: CSVGQNVRETQYF. The CDR3 nucleotides read TGCAGCGTCGGACAGAACGTTAGGGAGACCCAGTACTTC.